One sample yielded the 12 T cell receptor beta chains listed below, sequenced in a study of blood T cell repertoires in COVID-19. Method: immunoSEQ multiplex PCR; TCRdb's copy keeps in-frame clones and lacks some. The sample consists of some 48,000 clones, approximately 86% of them appearing once. Sequenced: peripheral blood. Receptors originate from a woman of 80 years or more with acute or convalescent COVID-19.

This clone showed up just once. The V gene is TRBV18, the J gene TRBJ2-2, with a possible D match to TRBD2 (6 bases). Between the trimmed V and J ends, which lost 4 bases and 6 bases, there was a span of 15 bases. The CDR3 contains 15 residues. The germline V gene encodes CDR1 KGHSH and CDR2 LQKENI. The CDR3 sequence: CASSQGTPKAGELFF. The CDR3, as DNA: TGTGCCAGCTCACAAGGGACTCCTAAAGCCGGGGAGCTGTTTTTT. The entire variable domain, with the rest obtained from reference TRBV18 and TRBJ2-2, is as follows: NAGVMQNPRHLVRRRGQEARLRCSPMKGHSHVYWYRQLPEEGLKFMVYLQKENIIDESGMPKERFSAEFPKEGPSILRIQQVVRGDSAAYFCASSQGTPKAGELFFGEGSRLTVL.

The gene calls are TRBV5-4 and TRBJ2-3; TRBD2 agrees at 8 bases. Germline V gene sequence: CDR1 SGHNT, CDR2 YYREEE (reference sequence). V lost 0 bases and J lost 5; bases outside the gene matches: 5. CDR3 length: 15 amino acids. CDR3 sequence: CASSLVAGRRDTQYF. CDR3 in DNA: TGTGCCAGCAGCTTGGTAGCGGGGAGGAGAGATACGCAGTATTTT.

The chain couples TRBV6-5 to TRBJ2-7; D not resolved. The CDR3 sequence is 12 residues long. V was shortened by 7 bases and J by 2 bases, with 9 bases between the two germline ends. The V gene's germline CDR1 is MNHEY and CDR2 SVGAGI. CDR3 residues: CASTLEAYEQYF. DNA of the CDR3: TGTGCCAGCACCCTCGAGGCCTACGAGCAGTACTTC.

This clone was seen only once. The rearrangement links TRBV30 to TRBJ1-2, with D unresolved. Deletions cut 5 bases from V and 0 bases from J, with 13 bases between. CDR3 length: 14 amino acids. Per the germline V gene, CDR1 is GTSNPN and CDR2 is SVGIG (reference sequence). The CDR3 nucleotides are TGTGCCTGGGAGCGACGAAGTCCTAACTATGGCTACACCTTC. The encoded protein is CAWERRSPNYGYTF.

This rearrangement joins TRBV2 to TRBJ2-1, with TRBD1 identical over 7 bases. The germline CDR1 and CDR2 sequences are SNHLY and FYNNEI. The J segment lost 4 bases and the V segment lost 11 bases, leaving 2 bases of the junction unmatched. The CDR3 runs 11 residues. CDR3 amino acids: CAGGQYNEQFF. The CDR3 DNA is TGTGCCGGGGGACAGTACAATGAGCAGTTCTTC.

V usage is TRBV7-9 and J usage is TRBJ2-7; TRBD1 agrees at 7 bases. Germline V gene sequence: CDR1 SEHNR, CDR2 FQNEAQ (reference sequence). The length of the CDR3 is 14 residues. Unmatched junction bases numbered 9, after V lost 5 bases and J lost 5 bases. CDR3 DNA: TGTGCCAGCAGCGGCTACAGGGGAATCAACGAGCAGTACTTC. Protein product: CASSGYRGINEQYF.

V usage is TRBV19 and J usage is TRBJ2-3; 11 bases agree with TRBD2. Trimming took 7 bases from V and 4 from J; bases not matched to a gene: 10. Per the germline V gene, CDR1 is LNHDA and CDR2 is SQIVND (reference sequence). This CDR3 comprises 16 residues. The CDR3 region has the DNA TGTGCCAGTATGGGTCTTAGCGGGGGGGCTTCAGATACGCAGTATTTT. Amino acids: CASMGLSGGASDTQYF.

The chain joins TRBV10-2 to TRBJ1-5, with D perhaps TRBD1 (6 bases). There are 13 residues in the CDR3. V lost 2 bases and J lost 7, with 9 bases in between. The germline CDR1 and CDR2 sequences are WSHSY and SAAADI. Here the CDR3 DNA reads TGCGCCAGCAGTGAGCAGGGGAGCCAGCCCCAGCATTTT. It is translated as CASSEQGSQPQHF.

This clone turned up a few times. The J gene is TRBJ1-1, the V gene TRBV12-3 or TRBV12-4; D call uncertain. The V gene lost 6 bases and the J gene lost 1 base, with 9 bases spanning the gap. The CDR3 covers 13 residues. The CDR3 protein is CASRMQRNTEAFF. CDR3 in DNA: TGTGCCAGCAGGATGCAGCGGAACACTGAAGCTTTCTTT.

The V gene is TRBV21-1, the J gene TRBJ2-3; TRBD2 was called by the table and not checked on the DNA. TRBV21-1 is shown as a pseudogene. This CDR3 spans 14 amino acids. The CDR3 sequence is CASSRRASRDTQYF. The DNA of the CDR3 is TGTGCCAGCAGCAGGCGAGCTAGCAGGGATACGCAGTATTTT.

This chain joins TRBV3-1 (or the pseudogene TRBV3-2) and TRBJ1-2; 7 nucleotides align to TRBD1. The CDR3 runs to 12 residues. The J segment lost 5 bases and the V segment lost 3 bases, leaving 0 bases of the junction unmatched. CDR1 LGHDT and CDR2 YNNKEL come from the germline V gene (reference sequence). The CDR3 region has the DNA TGTGCCAGCAGCCAGGACAGGTATGGCTACACCTTC. Translating gives CASSQDRYGYTF.

The V and J genes are TRBV5-4 and TRBJ2-3, with TRBD1 matching over 10 bases. Germline V gene lookup returns CDR1 SGHNT and CDR2 YYREEE (reference sequence). This CDR3 spans 15 amino acids. Trimming took 4 bases from V and 1 from J; bases not matched to a gene: 3. The DNA of the CDR3 is TGTGCCAGCAGCGACGGGACAGGGGGCACAGATACGCAGTATTTT. It is translated as CASSDGTGGTDTQYF.